A selection of T cell receptor beta chains follows, all from one sample in a study of T cells after somatic rescue of genetic block. TCRdb's copy holds only in-frame clones and misses some; the assay was immunoSEQ multiplex PCR. The table shows some 15,000 clones, with around 70% occurring only once. The sample taken for sequencing was peripheral blood mononuclear cells (PBMCs). These receptors all come from a man between 18 and 35 years old. The CDR3 runs from the conserved cysteine through the conserved F or W. A D gene is named only where the DNA matches it firmly. Clone sizes are given selectively: once, few, many, or a class where the clone is expanded.

>.|TRBJ1-2|TRBV20-1|.
TGCAGTGCTGTTATTTATGGCTACACCTTC
CSAVIYGYTF
>.|TRBJ1-2|TRBV7-9|.
TGTGCCAGCAGCCCCGGACTGAACTATGGCTACACCTTC
CASSPGLNYGYTF
>.|TRBJ1-1|TRBV2|few
TGTGCCAGCAGTGAATTAATGGGGGGCACTGAAGCTTTCTTT
CASSELMGGTEAFF
>.|TRBJ2-3|TRBV18|.
TGTGCCAGTTCACGACAGGCTAGCACAGATACGCAGTATTTT
CASSRQASTDTQYF
>TRBD1|TRBJ1-3|TRBV5-1|.
TGCGCCAGCAGCTTGACGACAGGGGGAAACACCATATATTTT
CASSLTTGGNTIYF
>.|TRBJ2-5|TRBV30|.
TGTGCCTGGAGTGTAACGCGGGAGACCCAGTACTTC
CAWSVTRETQYF
>TRBD1|TRBJ2-7|TRBV7-3|.
TGTGCCAGCAGCTTCTCCCCGGGACAGGGTTACGAGCAGTACTTC
CASSFSPGQGYEQYF
>.|TRBJ2-1|TRBV5-1|.
TGCGCCAGCAGCTCGACGGTCCCCCATGAGCAGTTCTTC
CASSSTVPHEQFF
>.|TRBJ1-5|TRBV10-3|medium-sized
TGTGCCATCAGTGAGGGTCGGGGGTCCGGTCAGCCCCAGCATTTT
CAISEGRGSGQPQHF
>TRBD2|TRBJ2-5|TRBV7-9|.
TGTGCCAGCAGCTTTTGGCGGGGGGGAGAGACCCAGTACTTC
CASSFWRGGETQYF
>.|TRBJ1-4|TRBV2|.
TGTGCCAGCAGTGGGCGGCAGGGGAAGGAAAAACTGTTTTTT
CASSGRQGKEKLFF
>.|TRBJ2-2|TRBV7-2|.
TGTGCCAGCAGCTTAGTGTACACCGGGGAGCTGTTTTTT
CASSLVYTGELFF
>.|TRBJ2-3|TRBV5-1|.
TGCGCCAGCAGCATCGTAGGCTCTAGCACAGATACGCAGTATTTT
CASSIVGSSTDTQYF
>TRBD1|TRBJ1-2|TRBV6-5|.
TGTGCCAGCAGTTACTCAAAGACAGGGCGTGGCTACACCTTC
CASSYSKTGRGYTF
>.|TRBJ2-7|TRBV6-5|.
TGTGCCAGCAGTTACGCCGGGACCCCTACCTACGAGCAGTACTTC
CASSYAGTPTYEQYF
>.|TRBJ2-2|TRBV18|.
TGTGCCAGCTCAGATCCTACCGGGGAGCTGTTTTTT
CASSDPTGELFF
>TRBD1|TRBJ1-6|TRBV6-1|few
TGTGCCAGCAGTGAAGGGATCAGGGGGGTTTTGGCACCCCTCCACTTT
CASSEGIRGVLAPLHF
>TRBD1|TRBJ2-7|TRBV6-5|.
TGTGCCAGCAGTTACCTCGGACAGGGGGCCTACGAGCAGTACTTC
CASSYLGQGAYEQYF
>.|TRBJ2-3|TRBV2|once
TGTGCCAGCAGGAGAGGAGATACGCAGTATTTT
CASRRGDTQYF
>.|TRBJ1-6|TRBV9|.
TGTGCCAGCAGCCCGGCCCTCAGGGCGGCCTATAATTCACCCCTCCACTTT
CASSPALRAAYNSPLHF
>.|TRBJ2-2|TRBV2|.
TGTGCCAGCATGACAGTCGAGAACACCGGGGAGCTGTTTTTT
CASMTVENTGELFF
>.|TRBJ1-4|TRBV10-3|.
TGTGCCATCAGATCGGTAGAGGGTAATGAAAAACTGTTTTTT
CAIRSVEGNEKLFF
>TRBD1|TRBJ1-2|TRBV6-5|.
TGTGCCAGCAGTTATGGACAGGGGAGCTATGGCTACACCTTC
CASSYGQGSYGYTF
>.|TRBJ1-1|TRBV5-5|few
TGTGCCAGCAGCTTACAGGGAATGAACACTGAAGCTTTCTTT
CASSLQGMNTEAFF
>.|TRBJ2-3|TRBV7-3|.
TGTGCCAGCAGCTTAAACGGGAAAGATACGCAGTATTTT
CASSLNGKDTQYF
>.|TRBJ2-1|TRBV30|.
TGTGCCTGGAGTCATACGCCGGAACTAGCATACAATGAGCAGTTCTTC
CAWSHTPELAYNEQFF
>TRBD2|TRBJ2-7|TRBV30|.
TGTGCCTGGAGTCCGGGACTAGAGTCCTACGAGCAGTACTTC
CAWSPGLESYEQYF
>.|TRBJ2-2|TRBV18|.
TGTGCCAGCTCACCACCCAACGGGGTCACCGGGGAGCTGTTTTTT
CASSPPNGVTGELFF
>.|TRBJ1-2|TRBV5-1|few
TGCGCCAGCAGGGAGGTAGTAGGACAGCCGCCCGACTACACCTTC
CASREVVGQPPDYTF
>TRBD1|TRBJ2-6|TRBV5-1|.
TGCGCCAGCAGCTCAGGGGGACACTCTGGGGCCAACGTCCTGACTTTC
CASSSGGHSGANVLTF
>TRBD1|TRBJ1-4|TRBV5-6|.
TGTGCCAGCAGCTTGGGGACAGGGTTTCGCGGACTGTTTTTT
CASSLGTGFRGLFF
>TRBD2|TRBJ2-3|TRBV5-1|.
TGCGCCAGCAGCTTGGCTGAGCGGGGCTACACAGATACGCAGTATTTT
CASSLAERGYTDTQYF
>.|TRBJ1-6|TRBV5-1|medium-sized
TGCGCCAGCAGCTCCGGACGGGATAATTCACCCCTCCACTTT
CASSSGRDNSPLHF
>TRBD1|TRBJ2-1|TRBV7-3|.
TGTGCCAGCAGCACACAGGGGGCAGGTTACAATGAGCAGTTCTTC
CASSTQGAGYNEQFF
>.|TRBJ1-1|TRBV18|once
TGTGCCAGCTCTGAGCAGGGTCCCATGAACACTGAAGCTTTCTTT
CASSEQGPMNTEAFF
>.|TRBJ2-2|TRBV18|once
TGTGCCAGCTCATCTAGGGTAATGGGCACCGGGGAGCTGTTTTTT
CASSSRVMGTGELFF
>.|TRBJ2-1|TRBV25-1|.
TGTGCCAGCAGTGAATATCAGGGTTTTTACAATGAGCAGTTCTTC
CASSEYQGFYNEQFF
>.|TRBJ1-3|TRBV6-6|.
TGTGCCAGCACCGAGACAGCTGGAAACACCATATATTTT
CASTETAGNTIYF
>.|TRBJ2-7|TRBV29-1|.
TGCAGCGTTGGGCGGCACAATGGCTACGAGCAGTACTTC
CSVGRHNGYEQYF
>.|TRBJ2-1|TRBV9|.
TGTGCCAGCAGCGTAGCTACGGCGGGAGAGCAGTTCTTC
CASSVATAGEQFF
>TRBD1|TRBJ1-3|TRBV7-2|.
TGTGCCAGCAGCCCTCGACAGGGTAGAAGATCTGGAAACACCATATATTTT
CASSPRQGRRSGNTIYF